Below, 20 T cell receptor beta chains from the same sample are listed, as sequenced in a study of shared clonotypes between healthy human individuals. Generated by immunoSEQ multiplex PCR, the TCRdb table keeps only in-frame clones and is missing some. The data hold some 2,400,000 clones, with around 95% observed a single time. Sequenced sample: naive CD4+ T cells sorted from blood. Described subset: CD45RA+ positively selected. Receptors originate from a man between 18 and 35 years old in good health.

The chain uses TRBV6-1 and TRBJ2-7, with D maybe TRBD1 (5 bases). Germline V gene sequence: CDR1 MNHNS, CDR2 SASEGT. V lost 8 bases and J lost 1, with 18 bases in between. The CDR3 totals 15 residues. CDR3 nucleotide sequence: TGTGCCAGCGACATGACAGACCTCGGGTCCTACGAGCAGTACTTC. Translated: CASDMTDLGSYEQYF.

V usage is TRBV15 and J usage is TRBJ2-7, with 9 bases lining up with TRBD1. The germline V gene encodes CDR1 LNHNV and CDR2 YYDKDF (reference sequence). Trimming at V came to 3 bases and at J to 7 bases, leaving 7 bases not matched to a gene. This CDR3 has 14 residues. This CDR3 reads CATSRDRGAREQYF. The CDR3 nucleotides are TGTGCCACCAGCAGGGACAGGGGTGCTCGGGAGCAGTACTTC.

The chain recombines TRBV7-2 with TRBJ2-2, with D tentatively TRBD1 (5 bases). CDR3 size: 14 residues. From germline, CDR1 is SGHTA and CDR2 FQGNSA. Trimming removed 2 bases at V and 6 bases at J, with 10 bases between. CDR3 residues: CASSLNRRAGELFF. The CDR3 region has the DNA TGTGCCAGCAGCTTAAACAGGAGAGCCGGGGAGCTGTTTTTT.

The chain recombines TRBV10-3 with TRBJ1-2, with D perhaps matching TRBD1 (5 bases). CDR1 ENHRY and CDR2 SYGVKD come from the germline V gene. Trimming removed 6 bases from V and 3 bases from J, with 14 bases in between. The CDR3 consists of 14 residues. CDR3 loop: CAIRGTRSDYGYTF. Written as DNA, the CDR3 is TGTGCCATCAGAGGGACGAGGAGCGACTATGGCTACACCTTC.

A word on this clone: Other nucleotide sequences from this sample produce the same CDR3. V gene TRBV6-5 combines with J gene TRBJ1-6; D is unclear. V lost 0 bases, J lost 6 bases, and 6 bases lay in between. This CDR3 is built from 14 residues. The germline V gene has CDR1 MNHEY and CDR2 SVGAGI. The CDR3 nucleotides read TGTGCCAGCAGTTACTCGGACCCTAATTCACCCCTCCACTTT. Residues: CASSYSDPNSPLHF.

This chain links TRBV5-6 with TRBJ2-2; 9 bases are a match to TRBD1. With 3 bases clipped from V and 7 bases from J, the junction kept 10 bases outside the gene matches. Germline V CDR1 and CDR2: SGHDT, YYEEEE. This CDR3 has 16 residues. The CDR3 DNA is TGTGCCAGCAGCTGGGACAGGGCGGTAGCGTTCGGGGAGCTGTTTTTT. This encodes CASSWDRAVAFGELFF.

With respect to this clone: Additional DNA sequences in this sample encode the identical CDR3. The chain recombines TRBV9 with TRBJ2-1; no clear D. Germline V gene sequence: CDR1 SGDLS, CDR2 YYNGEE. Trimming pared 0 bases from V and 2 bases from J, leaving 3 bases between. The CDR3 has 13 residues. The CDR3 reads CASSVDPYNEQFF. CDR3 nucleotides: TGTGCCAGCAGCGTAGACCCCTACAATGAGCAGTTCTTC. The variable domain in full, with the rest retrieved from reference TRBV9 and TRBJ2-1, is DSGVTQTPKHLITATGQRVTLRCSPRSGDLSVYWYQQSLDQGLQFLIQYYNGEERAKGNILERFSAQQFPDLHSELNLSSLELGDSALYFCASSVDPYNEQFFGPGTRLTVL.

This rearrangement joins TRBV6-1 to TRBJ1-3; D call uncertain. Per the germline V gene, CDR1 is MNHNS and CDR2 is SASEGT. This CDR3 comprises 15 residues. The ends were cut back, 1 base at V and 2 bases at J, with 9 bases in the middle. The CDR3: CASSEGVVTGNTIYF. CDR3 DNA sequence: TGTGCCAGCAGTGAAGGGGTGGTTACTGGAAACACCATATATTTT.

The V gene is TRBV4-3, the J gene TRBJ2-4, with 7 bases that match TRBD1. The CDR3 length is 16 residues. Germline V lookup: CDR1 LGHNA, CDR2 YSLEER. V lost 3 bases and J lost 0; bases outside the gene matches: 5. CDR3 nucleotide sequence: TGCGCCAGCAGCCAGGATAACAGGGGAGCCAAAAACATTCAGTACTTC. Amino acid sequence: CASSQDNRGAKNIQYF.

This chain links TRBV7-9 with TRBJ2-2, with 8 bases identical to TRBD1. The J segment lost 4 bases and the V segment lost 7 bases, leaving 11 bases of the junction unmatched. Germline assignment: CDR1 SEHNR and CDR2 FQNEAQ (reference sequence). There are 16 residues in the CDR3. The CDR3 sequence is CASTIQGAGPTGELFF. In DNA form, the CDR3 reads TGTGCCAGCACCATTCAGGGGGCAGGGCCCACCGGGGAGCTGTTTTTT.

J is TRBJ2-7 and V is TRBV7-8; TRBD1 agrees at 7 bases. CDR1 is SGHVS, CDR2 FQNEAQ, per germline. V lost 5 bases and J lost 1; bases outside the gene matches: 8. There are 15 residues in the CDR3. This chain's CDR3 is CASSTTGMVSYEQYF. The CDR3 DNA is TGTGCCAGCAGCACGACAGGGATGGTTTCCTACGAGCAGTACTTC.

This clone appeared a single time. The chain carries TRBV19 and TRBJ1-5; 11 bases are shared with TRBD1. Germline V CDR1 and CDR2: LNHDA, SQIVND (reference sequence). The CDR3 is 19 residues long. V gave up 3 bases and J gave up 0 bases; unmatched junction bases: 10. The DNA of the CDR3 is TGTGCCAGTAGTATGTGGGACAGGGGGAGGATACATAGCAATCAGCCCCAGCATTTT. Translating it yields CASSMWDRGRIHSNQPQHF.

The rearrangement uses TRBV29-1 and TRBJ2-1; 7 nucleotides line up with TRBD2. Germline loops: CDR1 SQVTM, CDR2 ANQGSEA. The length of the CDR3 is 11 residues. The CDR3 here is CMGGLYNEQFF. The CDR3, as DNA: TGCATGGGGGGGTTGTACAATGAGCAGTTCTTC.

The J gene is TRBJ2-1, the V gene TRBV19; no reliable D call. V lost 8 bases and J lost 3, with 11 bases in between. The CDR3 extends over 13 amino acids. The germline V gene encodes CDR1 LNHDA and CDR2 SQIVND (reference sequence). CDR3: CASSPTVYNEQFF. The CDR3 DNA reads TGTGCCAGTTCCCCGACGGTCTACAATGAGCAGTTCTTC.

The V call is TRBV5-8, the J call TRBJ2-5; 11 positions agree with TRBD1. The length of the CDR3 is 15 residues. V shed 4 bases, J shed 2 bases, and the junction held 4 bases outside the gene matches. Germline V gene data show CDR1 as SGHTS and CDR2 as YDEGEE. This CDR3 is CASSGGDRGQETQYF. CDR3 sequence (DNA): TGTGCCAGCAGCGGAGGGGACAGGGGGCAAGAGACCCAGTACTTC.

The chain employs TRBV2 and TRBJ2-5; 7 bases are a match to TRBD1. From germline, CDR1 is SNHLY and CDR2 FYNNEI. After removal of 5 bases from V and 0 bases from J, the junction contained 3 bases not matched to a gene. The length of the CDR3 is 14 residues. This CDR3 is CASSTDRHQETQYF. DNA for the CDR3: TGTGCCAGCAGTACGGACAGGCACCAAGAGACCCAGTACTTC.

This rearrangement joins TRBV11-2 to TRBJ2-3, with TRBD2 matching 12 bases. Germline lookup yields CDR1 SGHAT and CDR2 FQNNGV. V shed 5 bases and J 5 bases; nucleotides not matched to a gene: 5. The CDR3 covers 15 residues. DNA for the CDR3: TGTGCCAGCAGCGTCGGGACTAGCGGGTTAGATACGCAGTATTTT. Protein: CASSVGTSGLDTQYF. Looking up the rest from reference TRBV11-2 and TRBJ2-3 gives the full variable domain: EAGVAQSPRYKIIEKRQSVAFWCNPISGHATLYWYQQILGQGPKLLIQFQNNGVVDDSQLPKDRFSAERLKGVDSTLKIQPAKLEDSAVYLCASSVGTSGLDTQYFGPGTRLTVL.

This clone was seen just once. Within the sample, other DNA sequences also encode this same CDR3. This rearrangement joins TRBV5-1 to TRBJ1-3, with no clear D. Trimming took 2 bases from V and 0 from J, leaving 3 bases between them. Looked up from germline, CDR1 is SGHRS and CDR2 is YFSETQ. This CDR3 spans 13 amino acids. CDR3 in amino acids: CASSFDSGNTIYF. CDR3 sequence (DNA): TGCGCCAGCAGCTTTGACTCTGGAAACACCATATATTTT.

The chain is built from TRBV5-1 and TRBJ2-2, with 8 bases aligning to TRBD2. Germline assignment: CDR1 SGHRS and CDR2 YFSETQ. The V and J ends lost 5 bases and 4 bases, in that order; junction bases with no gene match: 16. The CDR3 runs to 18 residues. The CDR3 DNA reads TGCGCCAGCAGGGGACTTAAAACCAGGACTAGCTCCACCGGGGAGCTGTTTTTT. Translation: CASRGLKTRTSSTGELFF.

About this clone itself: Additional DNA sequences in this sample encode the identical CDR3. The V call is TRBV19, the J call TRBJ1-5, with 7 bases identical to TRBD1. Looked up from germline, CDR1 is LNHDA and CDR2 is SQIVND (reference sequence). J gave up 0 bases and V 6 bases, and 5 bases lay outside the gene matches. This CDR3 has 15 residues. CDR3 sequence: CASSLGQYSNQPQHF. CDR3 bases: TGTGCCAGTAGCCTGGGACAGTATAGCAATCAGCCCCAGCATTTT.